In this sample, the clone carrying this T cell receptor beta chain turned up a few times. Its specificity is unknown. The record originates from a study of early T cells in non-severe SARS-CoV-2 infection. Broader study findings: CD4 and private specificities were missed by VDJdb matching, which favored anti-spike CD8 responses.

TCRdb itself ran the 5' RACE reads through MiXCR, one entry per CDR3 protein. The repertoire has tens of thousands of distinct CDR3 sequences, over 10% of them found once; the top ten carry around 4.5%. The TCR sequence derives from an adult who was a healthcare worker with PCR-confirmed SARS-CoV-2 infection or an uninfected control (not recorded which). Sequenced input: whole blood.

The CDR3 loop reads CASSYFKGYEQYF. The CDR3 DNA follows: TGTGCCAGCAGTTACTTCAAGGGCTACGAGCAGTACTTC. The chain recombines TRBV6-5 with TRBJ2-7; the D is unclear. CDR1 MNHEY and CDR2 SVGAGI come from the germline V gene. The CDR3 sequence is 13 residues long. Trimming left V 1 base short and J 3 bases short, with 7 bases between.